This T cell receptor beta chain derives from a study of T cell responses to AZD1222 COVID-19 vaccine. Some clones are missing from TCRdb's copy, which holds only in-frame ones; the method was immunoSEQ multiplex PCR. The sample includes about 22,000 clones, roughly 80% of them seen just once. Worth noting for this clone: Its antigen remains unidentified.

V was trimmed by 3 bases and J by 0 bases, leaving 13 bases between them. The CDR3 has 15 amino acids. Looked up from germline, CDR1 is SGHRS and CDR2 is YFSETQ. General study points: Vaccine-associated CD4 TCRs spanned spike, dominant at 160-218 and 743-854. The study sampled repertoires only after the peak T cell response.

The sequence came from an adult in good health. The material was peripheral blood, obtained on day 0 of AZD1222 vaccination. The chain carries TRBV5-1 and TRBJ2-7, with D maybe TRBD1 (6 bases). The CDR3 DNA sequence: TGCGCCAGCAGCTGGGGGACACCGGACTCCTACGAGCAGTACTTC. Translated, it gives CASSWGTPDSYEQYF.